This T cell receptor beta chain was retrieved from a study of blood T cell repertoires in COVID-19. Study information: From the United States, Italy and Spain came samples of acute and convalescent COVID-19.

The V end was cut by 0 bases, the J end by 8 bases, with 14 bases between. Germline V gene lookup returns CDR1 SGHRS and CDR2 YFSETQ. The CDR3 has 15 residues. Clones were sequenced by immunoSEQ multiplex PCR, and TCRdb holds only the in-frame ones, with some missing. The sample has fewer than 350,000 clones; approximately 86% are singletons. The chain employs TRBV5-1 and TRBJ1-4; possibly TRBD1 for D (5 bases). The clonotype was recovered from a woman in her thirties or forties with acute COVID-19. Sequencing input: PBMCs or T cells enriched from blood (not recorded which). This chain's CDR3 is CASSLESGGGEKLFF. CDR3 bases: TGCGCCAGCAGCTTGGAATCTGGGGGAGGGGAAAAACTGTTTTTT.